This TCR beta chain was identified in a study of blood T cell repertoires in COVID-19. Study in general: There were acute and convalescent COVID-19 samples, and they came from the United States, Italy and Spain. PBMCs, B-cell-depleted T cells, or T cells provided the cDNA or gDNA that made up the material.

Original methodology: Amplification of reference gene primers provided the estimated nucleated cell counts. Clones were read by immunoSEQ multiplex PCR, and TCRdb kept only the in-frame ones, dropping some. D and trimming come from the DNA, and the V and J calls and clone size come from that table. In the table there are approximately 150,000 clones, 90% to 95% of which are singletons. This CDR3 comprises 16 residues. Trimming shortened V by 4 bases and J by 1 base, and 16 bases separated the two germline ends. The germline V gene encodes CDR1 SEHNR and CDR2 FQNEAQ (reference sequence). Those enrolled in Seattle joined during active infection and were followed longitudinally afterward.

The V and J genes are TRBV7-9 and TRBJ1-1, with a possible D match to TRBD1 (5 bases). The clonotype originates from a woman in her sixties with COVID-19, enrolled during active disease. What was sequenced was peripheral blood. CDR3 loop: CASSSPRGVWNTEAFF. The CDR3 DNA sequence: TGTGCCAGCAGCTCGCCCCGGGGGGTTTGGAACACTGAAGCTTTCTTT.